The clone carrying this TCR beta chain was counted a few times. This specimen belongs to a study of blood T cell repertoires in COVID-19. Whole-study context: Acute-phase and convalescent COVID-19 samples originated in the United States, Italy and Spain. The analysed material was cDNA or gDNA that came from T cells, B-cell-depleted T cells, or PBMCs.

In the original processing: Nucleated cell counts were estimated from reference gene primer amplification. Sequencing was performed with immunoSEQ multiplex PCR; in TCRdb, only in-frame clones are kept and a portion is missing. V and J calls and clone size are as listed in that table; D and trimming were resolved from the DNA. The repertoire holds around 220,000 clones, with over 75% as singletons. The CDR3 loop spans 14 amino acids. The V end was cut by 4 bases, the J end by 4 bases, with 13 bases between. Germline values: CDR1 SGHTS, CDR2 YDEGEE. This rearrangement joins TRBV5-8 to TRBJ2-3; maybe TRBD1 (6 bases). The clonotype originates from a human donor in a cohort sampled during active COVID-19. The sequencing sample was made of peripheral blood. The DNA of the CDR3 is TGTGCCAGCAGCGGGGGCTACCGGCCAGATACGCAGTATTTT. This translates into CASSGGYRPDTQYF.